This TCR beta chain appears in the sequencing data of a study of T cells after yellow fever vaccination. Study-level background: SMART-Seq v4 Ultra Low Input prepared the low-cell-number fractions.

TCRdb redid the calling of the 5' RACE reads with MiXCR, one entry per CDR3 protein. This table has under 600,000 distinct CDR3 sequences, approximately 15% appearing once. The CDR3 runs 21 residues. V was clipped by 4 bases and J by 0 bases; unmatched bases: 19. This clonotype was detected many times. The rearrangement joins TRBV12-3 or TRBV12-4 to TRBJ2-1, with 9 bases identical to TRBD2. The source material was PBMCs, sampled on the day of the yellow fever booster vaccination. This TCR was sampled from a young man who received the YFV17D yellow fever vaccine. Here the CDR3 DNA reads TGTGCCAGCAGTTCCCCCCGTTTTCAGCGGGAGGACCTGAGCTCCTACAATGAGCAGTTCTTC. Amino acids: CASSSPRFQREDLSSYNEQFF.